The text below deals with one T cell receptor beta chain. This sample is part of a study of blood T cell repertoires in COVID-19. Study-level information: The United States, Italy and Spain supplied acute and convalescent COVID-19 samples. T cells, B-cell-depleted T cells, or PBMCs supplied cDNA or gDNA.

From germline, CDR1 is GTSNPN and CDR2 SVGIG (reference sequence). The CDR3 extends over 14 amino acids. V lost 0 bases to trimming and J lost 5 bases; unmatched junction nucleotides: 4. In the authors' workflow: Scientists estimated how many nucleated cells there were by amplifying reference gene primers. Method: immunoSEQ multiplex PCR; TCRdb's copy keeps in-frame clones and lacks some. Clone size and the V and J calls come from that table; the DNA yielded D and trimming. The table includes hundreds of thousands of clones, approximately 90% detected once. This TCR derives from a woman between 35 and 50 years old who had recovered from COVID-19. The sequencing sample was made of peripheral blood. The gene calls are TRBV30 and TRBJ2-3, with TRBD2 matching 8 bases. CDR3 region: CAWSVGAGGDTQYF. The CDR3 bases are TGTGCCTGGAGTGTAGGGGCGGGAGGAGATACGCAGTATTTT. The full variable domain, with the rest looked up from reference TRBV30 and TRBJ2-3, is SQTIHQWPATLVQPVGSPLSLECTVEGTSNPNLYWYRQAAGRGLQLLFYSVGIGQISSEVPQNLSASRPQDRQFILSSKKLLLSDSGFYLCAWSVGAGGDTQYFGPGTRLTVL.